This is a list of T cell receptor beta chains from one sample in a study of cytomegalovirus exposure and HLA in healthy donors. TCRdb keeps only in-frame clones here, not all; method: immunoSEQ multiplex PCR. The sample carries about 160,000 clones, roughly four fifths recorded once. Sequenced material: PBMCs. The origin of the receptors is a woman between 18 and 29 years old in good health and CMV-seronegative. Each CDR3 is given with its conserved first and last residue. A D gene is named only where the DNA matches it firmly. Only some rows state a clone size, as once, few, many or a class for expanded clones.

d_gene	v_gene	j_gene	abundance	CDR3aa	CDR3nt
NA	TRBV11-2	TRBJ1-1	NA	CASSFWAENTEAFF	TGTGCCAGCAGCTTTTGGGCAGAGAACACTGAAGCTTTCTTT
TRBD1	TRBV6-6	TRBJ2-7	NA	CASSYSTGTGAEQYF	TGTGCCAGCAGTTACTCCACCGGGACAGGGGCCGAGCAGTACTTC
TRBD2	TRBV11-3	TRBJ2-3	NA	CASSSRSGSRTDTQYF	TGTGCCAGCAGCTCGCGTAGCGGGAGTCGGACAGATACGCAGTATTTT
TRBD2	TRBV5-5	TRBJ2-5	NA	CASSLAVAGGQETQYF	TGTGCCAGCAGCTTGGCCGTAGCGGGAGGACAAGAGACCCAGTACTTC
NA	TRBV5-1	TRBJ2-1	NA	CASSLAPGVNNEQFF	TGCGCCAGCAGCTTGGCCCCAGGGGTAAACAATGAGCAGTTCTTC
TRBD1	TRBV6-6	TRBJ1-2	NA	CASREAATGRKGYTF	TGTGCCAGCAGAGAGGCCGCGACAGGGAGGAAAGGCTACACCTTC
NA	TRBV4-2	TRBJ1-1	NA	CASSQDSGGPEAFF	TGTGCCAGCAGCCAAGATTCTGGGGGCCCTGAAGCTTTCTTT
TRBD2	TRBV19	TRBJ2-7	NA	CASHVFRRREPYEQYF	TGTGCCAGTCATGTTTTTCGGAGGCGGGAGCCGTACGAGCAGTACTTC
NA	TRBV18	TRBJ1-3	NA	CASSEQENGNTIYF	TGTGCCAGCTCAGAACAGGAAAATGGAAACACCATATATTTT
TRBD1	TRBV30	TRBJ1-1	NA	CAWSVLGQGTEAFF	TGTGCCTGGAGTGTACTAGGACAGGGAACTGAAGCTTTCTTT
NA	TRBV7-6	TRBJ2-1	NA	CASSLAVLHSYNEQFF	TGTGCCAGCAGCTTAGCAGTGCTTCACTCGTACAATGAGCAGTTCTTC
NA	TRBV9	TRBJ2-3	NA	CASSVGDTWGTDTQYF	TGTGCCAGCAGCGTAGGAGACACTTGGGGCACAGATACGCAGTATTTT
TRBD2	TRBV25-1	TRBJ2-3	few	CASSEERLAGRTDTQYF	TGTGCCAGCAGTGAAGAGAGACTAGCGGGGCGCACAGATACGCAGTATTTT
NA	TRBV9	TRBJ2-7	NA	CASSVPRGEQYF	TGTGCCAGCAGCGTACCCAGGGGCGAGCAGTACTTC
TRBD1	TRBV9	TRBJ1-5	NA	CASSEDRDQPQHF	TGTGCCAGCAGCGAGGACAGGGATCAGCCCCAGCATTTT
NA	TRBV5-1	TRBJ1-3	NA	CASSLWGGAGNTIYF	TGCGCCAGCAGCTTGTGGGGGGGAGCTGGAAACACCATATATTTT
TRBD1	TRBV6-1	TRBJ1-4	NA	CASRRTGAEEKLFF	TGTGCCAGCAGGCGGACAGGGGCGGAAGAAAAACTGTTTTTT
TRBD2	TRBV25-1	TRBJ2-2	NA	CASSHSGGVSGELFF	TGTGCCAGCAGCCATTCGGGGGGAGTCTCCGGGGAGCTGTTTTTT
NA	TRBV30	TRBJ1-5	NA	CAWSVQSASTPQHF	TGTGCCTGGAGTGTACAGTCAGCCTCAACGCCCCAGCATTTT
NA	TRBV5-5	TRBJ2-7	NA	CASSRTVSYEQYF	TGTGCCAGCAGTCGCACAGTCTCCTACGAGCAGTACTTC
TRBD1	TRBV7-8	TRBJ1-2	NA	CASSHNRDRGFGYTF	TGTGCCAGCAGTCACAATCGGGACAGGGGGTTTGGCTACACCTTC
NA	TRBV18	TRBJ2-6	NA	CASSPRTQQRSGANVLTF	TGTGCCAGCTCACCCAGGACACAACAAAGGTCTGGGGCCAACGTCCTGACTTTC
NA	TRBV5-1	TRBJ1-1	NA	CASSLEGLNTEAFF	TGCGCCAGCAGCTTGGAGGGACTTAACACTGAAGCTTTCTTT
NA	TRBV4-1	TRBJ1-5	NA	CASSQSVPSNQPQHF	TGCGCCAGCAGCCAATCCGTCCCTAGCAATCAGCCCCAGCATTTT
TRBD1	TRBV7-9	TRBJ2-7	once	CASSPWTGVYPYEQYF	TGTGCCAGCAGCCCCTGGACAGGGGTTTACCCCTACGAGCAGTACTTC
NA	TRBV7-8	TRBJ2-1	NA	CASRGPVGGDEQFF	TGTGCCAGCAGAGGGCCCGTAGGAGGTGATGAGCAGTTCTTC
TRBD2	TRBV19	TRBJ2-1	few	CASKLAGGPKGNEQFF	TGTGCCAGTAAACTAGCGGGAGGGCCTAAGGGAAATGAGCAGTTCTTC
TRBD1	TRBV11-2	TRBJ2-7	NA	CASSLVLQGRSEQYF	TGTGCCAGCAGCTTAGTGTTACAGGGGCGTTCCGAGCAGTACTTC
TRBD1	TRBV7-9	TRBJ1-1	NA	CSSSPWDRGDPNTEAFF	TGTTCCAGCAGCCCCTGGGACAGGGGGGACCCGAACACTGAAGCTTTCTTT
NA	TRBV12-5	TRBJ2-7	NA	CASGTGLTEQYF	TGTGCTAGTGGAACAGGTTTAACCGAGCAGTACTTC
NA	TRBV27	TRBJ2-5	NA	CASSKSVQETQYF	TGTGCCAGCAGTAAATCAGTCCAAGAGACCCAGTACTTC
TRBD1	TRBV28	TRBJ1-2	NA	CASSPSTGGGYTF	TGTGCCAGCAGTCCGTCGACAGGGGGTGGCTACACCTTC
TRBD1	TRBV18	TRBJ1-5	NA	CASSPPSGQGHQPQHF	TGTGCCAGCTCACCACCCTCCGGACAGGGTCATCAGCCCCAGCATTTT
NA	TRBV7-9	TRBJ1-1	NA	CASSLVPVAGEAFF	TGTGCCAGCAGCTTAGTTCCAGTTGCAGGGGAAGCTTTCTTT
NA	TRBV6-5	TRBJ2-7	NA	CASSIPPGYEQYF	TGTGCCAGCAGCATACCCCCGGGCTACGAGCAGTACTTC
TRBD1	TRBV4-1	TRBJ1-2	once	CASSQVGQGDYGYTF	TGCGCCAGCAGCCAAGTCGGACAGGGTGACTATGGCTACACCTTC
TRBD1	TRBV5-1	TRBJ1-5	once	CASSSGTGGTNQPQHF	TGCGCCAGCAGCTCCGGGACAGGGGGTACCAATCAGCCCCAGCATTTT
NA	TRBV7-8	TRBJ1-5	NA	CASSRVAGYQPQHF	TGTGCCAGCAGCCGGGTGGCGGGGTATCAGCCCCAGCATTTT
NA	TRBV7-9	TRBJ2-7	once	CASSPLSYEQYF	TGTGCCAGCAGCCCACTCTCCTACGAGCAGTACTTC
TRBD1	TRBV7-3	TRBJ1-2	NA	CASSSYRGQDYGYTF	TGTGCCAGCAGCTCCTACAGGGGGCAGGACTATGGCTACACCTTC
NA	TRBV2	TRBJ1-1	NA	CASSVGTDYTEAFF	TGTGCCAGCAGTGTGGGGACTGATTACACTGAAGCTTTCTTT
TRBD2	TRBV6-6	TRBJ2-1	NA	CASSYSGGANEQFF	TGTGCCAGCAGTTACAGCGGGGGGGCCAATGAGCAGTTCTTC
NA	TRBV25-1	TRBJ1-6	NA	CASSEGSTGNSPLHF	TGTGCCAGCAGTGAAGGGTCAACGGGGAATTCACCCCTCCACTTT
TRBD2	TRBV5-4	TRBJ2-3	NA	CASSYGTSAPPDTQYF	TGTGCCAGCAGCTACGGGACTAGCGCCCCCCCAGATACGCAGTATTTT
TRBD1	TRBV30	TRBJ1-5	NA	CAGGQAYSNQPQHF	TGTGCCGGGGGACAGGCGTATAGCAATCAGCCCCAGCATTTT
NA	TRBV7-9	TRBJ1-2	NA	CASSLVGLWYGYTF	TGTGCCAGCAGCTTAGTTGGACTTTGGTATGGCTACACCTTC
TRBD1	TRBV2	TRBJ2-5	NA	CASGPQPRGETQYF	TGTGCCAGCGGCCCACAGCCCAGGGGGGAGACCCAGTACTTC
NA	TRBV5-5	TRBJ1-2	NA	CASSFSDGYTF	TGTGCCAGCAGCTTCTCGGATGGCTACACCTTC
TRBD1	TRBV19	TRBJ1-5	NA	CASRPGQPYSNQPQHF	TGTGCCAGTAGGCCGGGACAGCCATATAGCAATCAGCCCCAGCATTTT
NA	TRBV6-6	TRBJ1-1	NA	CASSPYLNTEAFF	TGTGCCAGCAGTCCGTACTTGAACACTGAAGCTTTCTTT
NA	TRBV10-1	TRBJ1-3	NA	CASSEQAGNTIYF	TGCGCCAGCAGTGAGCAGGCTGGAAACACCATATATTTT
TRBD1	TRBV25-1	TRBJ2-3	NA	CASSADRSTDTQYF	TGTGCCAGCAGTGCGGACAGGAGCACAGATACGCAGTATTTT
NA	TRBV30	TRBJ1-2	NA	CAWSGSGRTYYGYTF	TGTGCCTGGAGTGGGTCAGGGAGGACTTACTATGGCTACACCTTC
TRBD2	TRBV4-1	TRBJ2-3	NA	CASKALAGNTDTQYF	TGCGCCAGCAAGGCGCTAGCGGGGAACACAGATACGCAGTATTTT
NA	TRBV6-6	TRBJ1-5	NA	CASSYSGVGGNQPQHF	TGTGCCAGCAGTTACTCGGGAGTTGGCGGCAATCAGCCCCAGCATTTT